This TCR beta chain comes out of a study of shared clonotypes between healthy human individuals. Study-level points and caveats: Clonotypes shared by all four donors outscored non-shared clonotypes in generation probability.

Samples underwent the assay at deep level. Under the authors' procedure: As immunoSEQ supplied junction-only sequences (without quality scores), filtering differed. Only in-frame clones appear in the TCRdb table, and some are missing; sequencing was by immunoSEQ multiplex PCR. The V and J calls and clone size are taken from that table; D and trimming were inferred from the DNA. The sample holds about 1,500,000 clones; approximately 96% are singletons and the top ten take 0.95% to 1.5%. Into CD45RA+ naive and CD45RA-negative memory subsets, the CD4+ cells were split. V shed 3 bases, J shed 4 bases, and the junction held 3 bases outside the gene matches. Germline CDR1 and CDR2: MDHEN and SYDVKM. The CDR3 sequence is 14 residues long. As for this clone: Antigen: not known.

The rearrangement uses TRBV28 and TRBJ2-7; 10 bases align to TRBD1. The TCR originated in a man under 40 in good health. Sequenced input: naive CD4+ T cells sorted from blood. The subset is: CD45RA+ positively selected. CDR3 protein: CASSFGDRGYEQYF. As DNA, the CDR3 is TGTGCCAGCAGTTTTGGGGACAGGGGTTACGAGCAGTACTTC.